The text below deals with one T cell receptor beta chain. Its antigen remains unknown. The repertoire was sequenced with immunoSEQ multiplex PCR; TCRdb's copy has only in-frame clones and lacks some. The sample has about 1.5 million clones; 95% to 97% are singletons. The record originates from a study of shared clonotypes between healthy human individuals. Study results and caveats: Clonotypes which were not shared had lower generation probabilities than clonotypes that all four donors shared. The rarefaction results pointed to incomplete sorted-subset sequencing despite large depth. Four donors shared about 5% of their naive CD4 clonotypes.

The CDR3 is 13 residues long. Germline loops: CDR1 ENHRY, CDR2 SYGVKD. Trimming left V 10 bases short and J 5 bases short, with 18 bases between. Every donor, a Caucasian adult, lived in Nashville, Tennessee. Sequencing used naive CD4+ T cells sorted from blood. Subset: CD45RA+ positively selected. This TCR was recovered from a man aged 25 to 45 in good health. The rearrangement joins TRBV10-3 to TRBJ2-7, with a possible D match to TRBD1 (6 bases). The CDR3 DNA reads as TGTGCCAACCAAGAGACTGAGGGGGACGAGCAGTACTTC. Its protein is CANQETEGDEQYF.